What follows are 25 T cell receptor beta chains derived from one specimen sequenced in a study of shared clonotypes between healthy human individuals. Here immunoSEQ multiplex PCR was the method, and the copy in TCRdb shows in-frame clones only, minus some. The sample holds 1.5 million to 2.5 million clones, about 94% seen once. CD45RO negativity and positive selection for CCR7 defined naive CD8 cells, a population that excluded terminally differentiated effector memory CD45RA+ cells. The sequencing sample was made of naive CD8+ T cells sorted from blood. The origin of the receptors is a man younger than 35 in good health.

Note on this clone: In the same sample, other DNA sequences code for this CDR3. This sequence joins TRBV13 and TRBJ2-7; D gene unclear. Germline loops: CDR1 PRHDT, CDR2 FYEKMQ (reference sequence). CDR3 size: 13 residues. The ends were cut back, 3 bases at V and 0 bases at J, with 6 bases in the middle. CDR3 nucleotides: TGTGCCAGCAGCTTCCAAAGCTCCTACGAGCAGTACTTC. Protein: CASSFQSSYEQYF.

About this clone itself: At the DNA level, this CDR3 is encoded by other sequences in the same sample as well. V gene TRBV30 combines with J gene TRBJ2-2; possibly TRBD2 for D (6 bases). The germline gives CDR1 GTSNPN, CDR2 SVGIG (reference sequence). V lost 1 base and J 6 bases, leaving 6 bases between the germline ends. The CDR3 has 12 residues. CDR3 sequence reads: CAWSGGAGELFF. The DNA for the CDR3 is TGTGCCTGGAGTGGGGGGGCCGGGGAGCTGTTTTTT.

The rearrangement uses TRBV19 and TRBJ2-1, with 7 bases matching TRBD2. The CDR3 spans 17 residues. In germline, CDR1 is LNHDA, CDR2 SQIVND (reference sequence). With 7 bases clipped from V and 3 bases from J, the junction kept 15 bases outside the gene matches. DNA of the CDR3: TGTGCCAGTACCTTAAGGGTAGCGGGCTCCTTCTACAATGAGCAGTTCTTC. Residues: CASTLRVAGSFYNEQFF.

This clone was seen a single time. The chain has TRBV5-1 and TRBJ2-7; tentatively, D is TRBD2 (6 bases). Germline CDR1 is SGHRS and CDR2 is YFSETQ. Trimming took off 3 bases at V and 0 bases at J, with 16 bases between the two ends. This CDR3 is 16 amino acids long. DNA of the CDR3: TGCGCCAGCAGCTCTCCGGAGGGATTTGGCTCCTACGAGCAGTACTTC. It specifies CASSSPEGFGSYEQYF.

The genes are TRBV7-8 and TRBJ2-5; 16 positions match TRBD2. This CDR3 spans 17 amino acids. Germline lookup yields CDR1 SGHVS and CDR2 FQNEAQ. V lost 5 bases, J lost 5 bases, and 8 bases stayed unmatched. The CDR3 DNA reads TGTGCCAGCAGCCCTGGGACTAGCGGGAGGGCCGGGGAGACCCAGTACTTC. It encodes CASSPGTSGRAGETQYF.

Points on this clone: The sample holds other DNA sequences that translate to the same CDR3. The V gene is TRBV10-3, the J gene TRBJ1-6, with D hard to call. The CDR3 runs to 14 residues. V dropped 3 bases and J dropped 5 bases, with 8 bases sitting between them. The germline V gene encodes CDR1 ENHRY and CDR2 SYGVKD. CDR3 residues: CAISDPGNNSPLHF. The DNA for the CDR3 is TGTGCCATCAGTGATCCCGGGAATAATTCACCCCTCCACTTT.

The rearrangement uses TRBV11-3 and TRBJ2-6; tentatively, D is TRBD1 (5 bases). The CDR3 sequence is 15 residues long. V was pared by 5 bases and J by 1 base, with 9 bases between. Germline loops: CDR1 SGHNT, CDR2 YENEEA. The CDR3 protein is CASSPRQSGANVLTF. The CDR3 DNA sequence: TGTGCCAGCAGCCCCCGACAGTCTGGGGCCAACGTCCTGACTTTC.

The chain joins TRBV13 to TRBJ2-5, with D possibly TRBD2 on 5 matching bases. The germline V gene encodes CDR1 PRHDT and CDR2 FYEKMQ (reference sequence). This CDR3 has 13 amino acids. V lost 4 bases and J 3 bases, leaving 9 bases between the germline ends. CDR3 in amino acids: CASSSDSEETQYF. CDR3 DNA sequence: TGTGCCAGCAGCTCGGACTCGGAAGAGACCCAGTACTTC. The whole variable domain, remainder taken from reference TRBV13 and TRBJ2-5, is AAGVIQSPRHLIKEKRETATLKCYPIPRHDTVYWYQQGPGQDPQFLISFYEKMQSDKGSIPDRFSAQQFSDYHSELNMSSLELGDSALYFCASSSDSEETQYFGPGTRLLVL.

The gene calls are TRBV11-2 and TRBJ2-2; maybe TRBD2 (6 bases). Germline CDR1 and CDR2: SGHAT and FQNNGV. Trimming removed 2 bases from V and 4 bases from J, with 20 bases in between. The CDR3 is 18 residues long. The CDR3 spells CASSLWAGTLPSTGELFF. The CDR3 nucleotides are TGTGCCAGCAGCTTATGGGCGGGGACCCTCCCGTCCACCGGGGAGCTGTTTTTT.

The chain joins TRBV19 to TRBJ2-7; perhaps TRBD1 as D (8 bases). This CDR3 comprises 17 residues. Germline V gene lookup returns CDR1 LNHDA and CDR2 SQIVND (reference sequence). Trimming cost V 6 bases and J 0 bases, with 21 bases left between them. The chain's CDR3 is CASSTGGFSGDSYEQYF. The CDR3 DNA reads TGTGCCAGTAGCACAGGGGGGTTCAGCGGGGACTCCTACGAGCAGTACTTC.

This chain links TRBV27 with TRBJ1-5; D might be TRBD1 (5 bases). Trimming left V 2 bases short and J 5 bases short, with 16 bases between. CDR3 length: 16 residues. Germline V gene data show CDR1 as MNHEY and CDR2 as SMNVEV (reference sequence). CDR3 amino acids: CASSLGAGEFHQPQHF. As DNA, the CDR3 is TGTGCCAGCAGTTTAGGGGCGGGGGAGTTCCATCAGCCCCAGCATTTT.

The rearrangement uses TRBV2 and TRBJ2-1, with 8 bases lining up with TRBD1. J lost 8 bases, V lost 7 bases, and 4 bases had no gene match. Germline CDR1 and CDR2: SNHLY and FYNNEI. CDR3 length equals 12 residues. This CDR3 reads CASTDRAYEQFF. The CDR3, as DNA: TGTGCCAGCACGGACAGGGCATATGAGCAGTTCTTC.

Of note for this clone: Different DNA sequences within this sample yield the same CDR3. V usage is TRBV4-1 and J usage is TRBJ2-5, with D possibly matching TRBD2 (6 bases). The germline CDR1 and CDR2 sequences are MGHRA and YSYEKL. There are 13 residues in the CDR3. V lost 1 base and J lost 4, with 7 bases in between. Here the CDR3 reads CASSQGRGETQYF. CDR3 nucleotide sequence: TGCGCCAGCAGCCAAGGGAGGGGAGAGACCCAGTACTTC.

This chain uses TRBV30 with TRBJ1-6; tentatively, D is TRBD1 (6 bases). V gave up 2 bases and J gave up 5 bases, with 13 bases separating them. This CDR3 contains 15 residues. The V gene's germline CDR1 is GTSNPN and CDR2 SVGIG (reference sequence). DNA of the CDR3: TGTGCCTGGAGTCGGCAGGGGATGAATAATTCACCCCTCCACTTT. Translated, it gives CAWSRQGMNNSPLHF.

The chain couples TRBV7-9 to TRBJ1-1; D call uncertain. Trimming removed 5 bases at V and 0 bases at J, with 10 bases between. In germline, CDR1 is SEHNR, CDR2 FQNEAQ (reference sequence). This CDR3 is 14 amino acids long. The CDR3: CASSRREMNTEAFF. The CDR3 DNA follows: TGTGCCAGCAGCCGGAGGGAGATGAACACTGAAGCTTTCTTT. Full variable domain (outside the CDR3, taken from reference TRBV7-9 and TRBJ1-1): DTGVSQNPRHKITKRGQNVTFRCDPISEHNRLYWYRQTLGQGPEFLTYFQNEAQLEKSRLLSDRFSAERPKGSFSTLEIQRTEQGDSAMYLCASSRREMNTEAFFGQGTRLTVV.

The chain recombines TRBV7-9 with TRBJ1-2; 9 bases match TRBD1. The CDR3 extends over 16 amino acids. Germline V gene lookup returns CDR1 SEHNR and CDR2 FQNEAQ (reference sequence). Unmatched junction bases numbered 7, after V lost 1 base and J lost 4 bases. The CDR3 DNA sequence: TGTGCCAGCAGCTTAGTTCCAGGGACAGGGACCTATGGCTACACCTTC. It yields the protein CASSLVPGTGTYGYTF.

This chain joins TRBV7-9 and TRBJ2-7; D not certain. The germline gives CDR1 SEHNR, CDR2 FQNEAQ (reference sequence). V was cut by 3 bases and J by 6 bases, with 18 bases left in between. CDR3 length: 15 amino acids. The CDR3 coding sequence is TGTGCCAGCAGCTTCGGTATCGGGTCCCCCCTCGAGCAGTACTTC. Residues: CASSFGIGSPLEQYF.

The chain combines TRBV30 with TRBJ2-7, with TRBD1 identical over 10 bases. Germline V CDR1 and CDR2: GTSNPN, SVGIG (reference sequence). CDR3 length: 14 residues. Losses at the gene ends were 5 bases for V and 6 bases for J; bases not matched to a gene: 10. CDR3 DNA: TGTGCCTGGTGGTCGGGGACAGGGGCTAGCGAGCAGTACTTC. Translated: CAWWSGTGASEQYF.

The chain joins TRBV28 to TRBJ2-1, with D perhaps TRBD1 (6 bases). This CDR3 spans 16 amino acids. The V end lost 6 bases, the J end lost 5 bases, and 20 bases lay between the germline ends. From germline, CDR1 is MDHEN and CDR2 SYDVKM. CDR3 region: CASRHPAEGQNNEQFF. The CDR3 DNA sequence: TGTGCCAGCAGGCACCCGGCCGAAGGACAGAACAATGAGCAGTTCTTC.

This sequence joins TRBV6-6 and TRBJ2-7; 11 nucleotides line up with TRBD2. CDR1 and CDR2 (germline): MNHNY, SVGAGI (reference sequence). J was trimmed by 4 bases and V by 0 bases; bases with no gene match: 5. This CDR3 has 16 residues. CDR3 amino acids: CASSYSLTSGSYEQYF. The DNA for the CDR3 is TGTGCCAGCAGTTACTCCCTAACTAGCGGGAGTTACGAGCAGTACTTC.

V is TRBV4-1 and J is TRBJ2-7, with 14 bases aligning to TRBD2. The length of the CDR3 is 16 residues. V lost 1 base, J lost 3 bases, and 2 bases stayed unmatched. Germline lookup yields CDR1 MGHRA and CDR2 YSYEKL. DNA for the CDR3: TGCGCCAGCAGCCAAGGACTAGCGGGGGGGCTCTACGAGCAGTACTTC. Protein product: CASSQGLAGGLYEQYF.

This clone was detected only a few times. Other DNA sequences in the sample encode the same CDR3. The J gene is TRBJ2-7, the V gene TRBV20-1; unclear D gene. Trimming left V 3 bases short and J 3 bases short, with 3 bases between. CDR3 length equals 10 residues. Looked up from germline, CDR1 is DFQATT and CDR2 is SNEGSKA (reference sequence). The CDR3 loop reads CSARDYEQYF. The CDR3 DNA reads TGCAGTGCTAGGGACTACGAGCAGTACTTC.

The rearrangement links TRBV6-4 to TRBJ2-3, with 8 positions matching TRBD2. The junction had 9 bases not matched to a gene; V was cut back by 3 bases and J by 4 bases. The CDR3 extends over 16 amino acids. The V gene's germline CDR1 is MRHNA and CDR2 SNTAGT. The CDR3 loop is CASSELAGGEADTQYF. The CDR3 region has the DNA TGTGCCAGCAGTGAGTTGGCGGGAGGCGAAGCAGATACGCAGTATTTT.

V and J are TRBV27 and TRBJ2-1, with 12 positions matching TRBD2. This CDR3 region has 14 residues. The trim removed 6 bases at V and 7 bases at J, leaving 4 bases unmatched. Germline V gives CDR1 MNHEY, CDR2 SMNVEV (reference sequence). CDR3 residues: CASRTSGSWNEQFF. CDR3 in DNA: TGTGCCAGCAGGACTAGCGGGAGTTGGAATGAGCAGTTCTTC.

J is TRBJ2-3 and V is TRBV9; maybe TRBD2 (6 bases). CDR1 is SGDLS, CDR2 YYNGEE, per germline. Trimming took 3 bases from V and 6 from J, leaving 14 bases between them. The CDR3 runs 14 residues. The CDR3 coding sequence is TGTGCCAGCAGCGCGGAGGGTAGCGCCGATACGCAGTATTTT. Translated, it gives CASSAEGSADTQYF.